A selection of T cell receptor beta chains follows, all from one sample in a study of blood T cells in healthy people across ages. TCRdb analysed the 5' RACE reads with MiXCR anew, one entry per CDR3 protein. In the table there are about 1,800,000 distinct CDR3 sequences, approximately 30% of which are singletons. The sequencing sample was made of blood. Receptors were obtained from a woman in her thirties in good health. Both conserved end residues are part of each CDR3. The D gene is left open where the match is weak. Part of the rows lack a size; the others show once, few, many or a class for expanded clones.

v_gene	j_gene	abundance	d_gene	CDR3nt	CDR3aa
TRBV29-1	TRBJ2-1	NA	TRBD2	TGCAGCGTTGAAGCGGGAGGACCCAATGAGCGGTTCTTC	CSVEAGGPNERFF
TRBV18	TRBJ2-4	NA	NA	TGTGCCAGCTCACGGGACCTTGCCAAAAACATTCAGTACTTC	CASSRDLAKNIQYF
TRBV20-1	TRBJ2-7	many	TRBD2	TGCAGTGTTCTTAGCGGGAGGGTCTACGAGCAGTACTTC	CSVLSGRVYEQYF
TRBV5-1	TRBJ2-3	few	NA	TGCGCCAGCAGAAATACAGGTCTAACAGATACGCAGTATTTT	CASRNTGLTDTQYF
TRBV5-1	TRBJ2-7	many	NA	TGCGCCAGCAGCCCGACTGACTCCTACGAGCAGTACTTC	CASSPTDSYEQYF
TRBV5-5	TRBJ1-2	NA	NA	TGTGCCAGCAGCCCGGAGGTTATTATTGACTATGGCTACACCTTC	CASSPEVIIDYGYTF
TRBV10-3	TRBJ1-1	NA	TRBD1	TGTGCCATCAGTTCGGGACAGGGGAACACTGAAGCTTTCTTT	CAISSGQGNTEAFF
TRBV29-1	TRBJ2-1	NA	NA	TGCAGCGTAACAGGGCTAGGAAACAATGAGCAGTTCTTC	CSVTGLGNNEQFF
TRBV7-6	TRBJ2-3	NA	NA	TGTGCCAGCAGCTTAATGGCAGACGCGCAGTATTTT	CASSLMADAQYF
TRBV4-3	TRBJ2-5	many	NA	TGCGCCAGCAGCCAAGCCAACAGGCCAGTGGAGACCCAGTACTTC	CASSQANRPVETQYF
TRBV5-1	TRBJ2-5	NA	NA	TGCGCCAGCAGCTCTATCGGGACGGAAGAGACCCAGTACTTC	CASSSIGTEETQYF
TRBV12-3/TRBV12-4	TRBJ1-3	few	NA	TGTGCCAGCAGTTACAGGCTCCCCGGAAACACCATATATTTT	CASSYRLPGNTIYF
TRBV6-2/TRBV6-3	TRBJ1-2	few	TRBD1	TGTGCCAGCAGGCAACCGGGACAGATGTATGGCTACACCTTC	CASRQPGQMYGYTF
TRBV5-1	TRBJ2-5	many	TRBD2	TGCGCCAGCAGCTTTCCCCAGCGGGGGGCCGAGACCCAGTACTTC	CASSFPQRGAETQYF
TRBV4-1	TRBJ1-3	NA	TRBD1	TGCGCCAGCAGCCCTGCCCCGGGACAGGGGGTAGGAAACACCATATATTTT	CASSPAPGQGVGNTIYF
TRBV20-1	TRBJ1-2	NA	NA	TGCAGTGCTAGAGATGCTCTCGCCTATGGCTACACCTTC	CSARDALAYGYTF
TRBV12-3/TRBV12-4	TRBJ2-1	NA	TRBD2	TGTGCCAGCAGTCCCGTTGGGAGGCGGGGGGATTCCTACAATGAGCAGTTCTTC	CASSPVGRRGDSYNEQFF